What follows are 4 T cell receptor beta chains derived from one specimen sequenced in a study of blood T cells in healthy people across ages. Then a second PCR, running about 6 to 11 cycles, was carried out with a sample-barcoded 5' primer and a J-beta primer mix. TCRdb analysed the 5' RACE reads with MiXCR anew, one entry per CDR3 protein. Of around 900,000 distinct CDR3 sequences detected, about 51% appear once; the ten largest clones hold roughly 23%. The sequencing input was blood. The receptors come from an older woman in good health.

The V and J genes are TRBV14 and TRBJ2-1, with TRBD2 matching 8 bases. The DNA end is a closer match to TRBJ2-7, so the J assignment may be wrong. Germline-derived CDR1 and CDR2 are SGHDN and FVKESK. CDR3 length: 19 residues. The CDR3 DNA sequence: TGTGCCAGCAGCCAAGATCAGTATAGCGGGATATACTCCTACAATGAGCAGTACTTC. Protein: CASSQDQYSGIYSYNEQYF.

This clonotype was seen only a few times. V is TRBV27 and J is TRBJ2-1, with D unresolved. V lost 6 bases and J lost 9, with 15 bases in between. The CDR3 is made up of 13 amino acids. Germline CDR1 MNHEY, CDR2 SMNVEV (reference sequence). DNA of the CDR3: TGTGCCAGCAGCCCCCTACCAGTGGGTGAGCAGTTCTTC. Residues: CASSPLPVGEQFF.

The chain couples TRBV18 to TRBJ1-2; D remains ambiguous. Trimming took off 2 bases at V and 0 bases at J, with 7 bases between the two ends. CDR1 and CDR2 from the germline V gene are KGHSH and LQKENI. The CDR3 is made up of 14 amino acids. CDR3 region: CASSPREANYGYTF. The CDR3 nucleotides are TGTGCCAGCTCACCAAGGGAGGCTAACTATGGCTACACCTTC.

The chain recombines TRBV2 with TRBJ2-4; D possibly corresponds to TRBD2 (6 bases). The J call may be incorrect, as the DNA end agrees better with TRBJ2-1. This CDR3 is 12 amino acids long. Germline V gene data show CDR1 as SNHLY and CDR2 as FYNNEI. The CDR3 region is CASSTRTISQFF. CDR3 coding DNA: TGTGCCAGCAGCACGCGGACTATATCTCAGTTCTTC.